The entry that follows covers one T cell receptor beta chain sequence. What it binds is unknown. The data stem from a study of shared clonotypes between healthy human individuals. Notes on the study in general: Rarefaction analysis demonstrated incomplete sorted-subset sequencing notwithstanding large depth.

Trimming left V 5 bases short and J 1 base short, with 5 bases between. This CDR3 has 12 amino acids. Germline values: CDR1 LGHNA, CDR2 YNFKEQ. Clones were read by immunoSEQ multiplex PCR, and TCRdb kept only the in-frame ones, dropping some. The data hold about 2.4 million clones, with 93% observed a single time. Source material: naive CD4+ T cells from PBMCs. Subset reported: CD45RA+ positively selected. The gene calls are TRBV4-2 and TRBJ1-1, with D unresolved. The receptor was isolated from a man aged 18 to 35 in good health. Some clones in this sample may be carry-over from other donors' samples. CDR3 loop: CASSYGNTEAFF. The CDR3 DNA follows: TGTGCCAGCAGCTATGGGAACACTGAAGCTTTCTTT.